Each of the 6 T cell receptor beta chains below was sequenced from the same sample in a study of sequential checkpoint blockade in melanoma (dated by TCRdb to the late 2010s). The library was obtained by the immunoSEQ multiplex PCR assay. What TCRdb holds here is the immuneACCESS table cut down to in-frame rearrangements. Part of the clones is not present; checked against another copy, under half of the missing clones reflect an unresolved V gene, and the others are unexplained. The sample includes about 27,000 clones, with roughly 77% observed a single time. About an eighth of the sample belongs to the ten largest clones. The treatment or condition label on this specimen signifies: randomized to nivolumab then ipilimumab (arm A) or the reverse (arm B). Sample: CD8+ T cells sorted from blood (inferred from file names), taken from a patient given nivolumab and ipilimumab in sequence. The receptor source for this set is a human donor with melanoma.

The chain uses TRBV2 and TRBJ1-5, with TRBD1 matching 7 bases. Germline assignment: CDR1 SNHLY and CDR2 FYNNEI. V trimming: 2 bases; J trimming: 3 bases; junction bases outside the gene matches: 7. The CDR3 is made up of 16 amino acids. DNA of the CDR3: TGTGCCAGCAGTGAAAAGGGGGCGTTGGTCAATCAGCCCCAGCATTTT. Its translation: CASSEKGALVNQPQHF.

V and J are TRBV13 and TRBJ1-2, with TRBD1 as a possible D gene (5 bases). The CDR3 runs to 15 residues. The germline V gene has CDR1 PRHDT and CDR2 FYEKMQ (reference sequence). V was clipped by 6 bases and J by 6 bases, with 20 bases between them. The CDR3, as DNA: TGTGCCAGCAGATACAATTGGGGCTGGGGGGATGGCTACACCTTC. This codes for CASRYNWGWGDGYTF.

This clone was found a few times. The chain joins TRBV28 to TRBJ1-5; 12 bases align to TRBD1. In germline, CDR1 is MDHEN, CDR2 SYDVKM. This CDR3 has 17 residues. Unmatched junction bases numbered 9, after V lost 3 bases and J lost 6 bases. The CDR3 DNA is TGTGCCAGCAGTTTTTGGGGGACAGGGGGCGCGAGTCAGCCCCAGCATTTT. It encodes CASSFWGTGGASQPQHF.

The chain is built from TRBV30 and TRBJ2-7, with TRBD1 identical over 8 bases. The ends lost 2 bases at V and 5 bases at J; junction bases unmatched: 8. Germline V gives CDR1 GTSNPN, CDR2 SVGIG (reference sequence). The CDR3 is made up of 14 amino acids. CDR3 sequence (DNA): TGTGCCTGGAGTTATACAGGGGGTATGAACGAGCAGTACTTC. Protein sequence: CAWSYTGGMNEQYF. The complete variable domain, with remaining parts taken from reference TRBV30 and TRBJ2-7, reads SQTIHQWPATLVQPVGSPLSLECTVEGTSNPNLYWYRQAAGRGLQLLFYSVGIGQISSEVPQNLSASRPQDRQFILSSKKLLLSDSGFYLCAWSYTGGMNEQYFGPGTRLTVT.

This chain uses TRBV7-3 with TRBJ1-2; TRBD1 matches 8 bases. The CDR3 extends over 15 amino acids. The V segment lost 6 bases and the J segment 6 bases; nucleotides outside the gene matches: 12. Germline assignment: CDR1 SGHTA and CDR2 FQGTGA. CDR3 loop: CASSLTGQGGNGYTF. The CDR3 coding sequence is TGTGCCAGCAGTTTGACCGGACAGGGAGGAAATGGCTACACCTTC. Full variable domain (remainder filled in from reference TRBV7-3 and TRBJ1-2): GAGVSQTPSNKVTEKGKYVELRCDPISGHTALYWYRQSLGQGPEFLIYFQGTGAADDSGLPNDRFFAVRPEGSVSTLKIQRTERGDSAVYLCASSLTGQGGNGYTFGSGTRLTVV.

This clone was observed a single time. The chain recombines TRBV13 with TRBJ2-1; a weak D match, TRBD2 (5 bases). V lost 5 bases, J lost 6 bases, and 17 bases lay in between. CDR1 is PRHDT, CDR2 FYEKMQ, per germline (reference sequence). This CDR3 has 15 residues. The CDR3 reads CASSPTSGLVNEQFF. In DNA form, the CDR3 reads TGTGCCAGCAGCCCTACTAGTGGGCTCGTCAATGAGCAGTTCTTC.